This T cell receptor beta chain originates from a study of blood T cell repertoires in COVID-19. Sequenced by immunoSEQ multiplex PCR; TCRdb stores in-frame clones only, minus some. The data show about 190,000 clones, roughly 80% seen once. The sequence came from a woman in her 30s with acute or convalescent COVID-19. Material: peripheral blood.

The CDR3 sequence is CASKSRVVTGELFF. The CDR3 DNA follows: TGTGCCAGTAAATCCAGGGTAGTCACCGGGGAGCTGTTTTTT. The chain has TRBV19 and TRBJ2-2, with a tentative D call TRBD1 (5 bases). The CDR3 sequence is 14 residues long. CDR1 LNHDA and CDR2 SQIVND come from the germline V gene (reference sequence). Trimming left V 7 bases short and J 4 bases short, with 13 bases between.